A single T cell receptor (beta chain) is shown here with its context. The antigen it recognizes is unknown. Qualities for individual bases were not recorded, and no much larger clone is one base off. Genomic DNA was extracted from sorted cells for sequencing of the TCRbeta CDR3 region. The immunoSEQ Assay was used to sequence the TCRbeta CDR3 regions. TCRdb obtained this table from immuneACCESS and retained in-frame rearrangements with V and J assigned. These tables miss some clones; where compared with another copy, unresolved V genes account for less than half of the shortfall, and the remainder is unexplained. Across this sample there are about 32,000 clones, with roughly 89% seen only once. The ten largest clones capture approximately 20% of the sample. The record originates from a study of OX40 agonist ivuxolimab in advanced cancers. For context, the study as a whole: The costimulatory receptor OX40 (CD134) was targeted by ivuxolimab, a fully human IgG2 agonistic monoclonal antibody. Intravenous ivuxolimab was administered to patients every 2 weeks at six dose levels: 0.01, 0.1, 0.3, 1.5, 3 and 10 mg/kg. Of the approximately 50 dose-escalation patients, hepatocellular carcinoma was present in some 19, melanoma in around 15, renal cell carcinoma in 9 and head and neck cancer in 9. A male proportion of roughly 80% and a mean age of 60 years, ranging from about 20 to 80, were recorded for the dose-escalation cohort. Patients were allowed to have had prior anti-PD-1, anti-PD-L1 or anti-CTLA-4 therapy, and more than 30% of the dose-escalation patients had previously received checkpoint inhibitors. Partial responses were achieved by three dose-escalation patients, of whom one had hepatocellular carcinoma and two had cutaneous melanoma. Peripheral TCRbeta sequencing was intended to test whether TCR sequence diversity was altered and clonal T-cell expansion was caused by ivuxolimab. The paper covers the monotherapy dose-escalation part of the phase I ivuxolimab trial, which included N of about 50 patients.

Patients with autoimmune disease history or receiving systemic immunosuppression were excluded from the trial. In every dose cohort, peripheral blood was drawn for TCR sequencing at baseline, cycle 4 day 1, and cycle 7 day 1. The samples were drawn from a first-in-human, open-label, multicenter phase I dose-escalation trial of ivuxolimab. Adults with locally advanced or metastatic melanoma, renal cell, hepatocellular, or head and neck squamous cell carcinoma were enrolled in the trial. Before TCR sequencing, CD4+ and CD8+ T cells were separately sorted from peripheral blood. Here V drops 1 base and J drops 4 bases, and the junction holds 5 bases not matched to any gene. Counted from cysteine to phenylalanine, this CDR3 has 15 amino acids. The read is trimmed to its CDR3 DNA, 45 bases read in frame from base 1. In the germline V gene, CDR1 corresponds to LGHNT and CDR2 to FRNRAP. Beyond this particular receptor, the publication reports: At doses of 0.1 to 3.0 mg/kg, clonal expansion of both CD4+ and CD8+ blood T cells was observed from baseline to week 6. In partial responders in the 0.1-3.0 mg/kg groups, normalized peripheral clonal expansion was found to be among the lowest, especially among CD8+ T cells. Antigen specificity was not determined for the clonally expanded peripheral T cells. After ivuxolimab, CD8+ T cells had more expanded clones than CD4+ T cells on average. Low levels of normalized T-cell clonal expansion were also shown by some nonresponding patients.

The source material was CD4+ or CD8+ T cells sorted from blood, sampled in a trial of the OX40 agonist ivuxolimab. This sequence uses TRBV12-5 and TRBJ2-5; 8 central bases correspond to TRBD2. The receptor comes from an adult with an advanced solid tumor such as melanoma, head and neck, liver or kidney cancer. CDR3 loop: CASGLESGSRETQYF. The sequenced DNA is TGTGCTAGTGGTTTGGAAAGCGGGAGCCGAGAGACCCAGTACTTC.